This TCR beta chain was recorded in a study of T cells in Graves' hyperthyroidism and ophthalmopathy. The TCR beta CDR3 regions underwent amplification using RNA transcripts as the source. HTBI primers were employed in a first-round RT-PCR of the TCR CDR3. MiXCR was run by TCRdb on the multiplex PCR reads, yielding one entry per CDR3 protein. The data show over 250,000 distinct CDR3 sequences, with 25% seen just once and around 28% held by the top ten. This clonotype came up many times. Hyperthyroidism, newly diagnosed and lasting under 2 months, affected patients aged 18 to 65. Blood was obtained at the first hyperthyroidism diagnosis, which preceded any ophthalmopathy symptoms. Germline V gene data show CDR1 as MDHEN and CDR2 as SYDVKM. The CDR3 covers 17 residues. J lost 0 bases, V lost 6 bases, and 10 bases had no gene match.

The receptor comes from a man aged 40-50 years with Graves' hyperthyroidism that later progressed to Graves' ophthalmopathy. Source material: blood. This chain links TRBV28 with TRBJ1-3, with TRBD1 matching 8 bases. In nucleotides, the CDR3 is TGTGCCAGCAGAGACCGGGACAGGAGAATCTCTGGAAACACCATATATTTT. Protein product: CASRDRDRRISGNTIYF. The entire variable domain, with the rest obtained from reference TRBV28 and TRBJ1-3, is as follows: DVKVTQSSRYLVKRTGEKVFLECVQDMDHENMFWYRQDPGLGLRLIYFSYDVKMKEKGDIPEGYSVSREKKERFSLILESASTNQTSMYLCASRDRDRRISGNTIYFGEGSWLTVV.